The clone carrying this T cell receptor beta chain occurred many times. Its antigen remains unidentified. An oligo carrying a UMI was ligated to the cDNA 3' end. An equimolar mix of RC1.1 and RC1.2 primed the beta chain across TRBC1 and TRBC2. Each CDR3 protein gets one entry after TCRdb re-called the UMI-ligation and nested PCR reads with MiXCR. This table has about 30,000 distinct CDR3 sequences, 7.3% appearing once. This specimen comes from a study of quantifying T cell responses using KT2 cells. Study-wide context: cDNA was made from DNase-treated RNA using alpha and beta constant primers.

The CDR3 length is 15 residues. Per germline, CDR1 SGHAT and CDR2 FQNNGV. V was pared by 6 bases and J by 4 bases, with 8 bases of the junction left unmatched. KT2 cells were mixed with fixed PBMC numbers at varying ratios. Whole-study results and caveats: Detection of KT2 sequences held at the lowest tested level, about one cell per 100,000 PBMC.

This rearrangement joins TRBV11-2 to TRBJ2-5; 10 positions match TRBD1. The sequenced sample was PBMCs spiked with cells of the T cell clone KT2. The TCR was taken from a human donor. The CDR3 here is CASSLGQGSRETQYF. The CDR3 DNA is TGTGCCAGCAGTTTGGGACAGGGGTCTCGAGAGACCCAGTACTTC.